Below, 16 T cell receptor beta chains from the same sample are listed, as sequenced in a study of identical twins. A single record per CDR3 protein comes from TCRdb applying MiXCR to the 5' RACE reads. The repertoire holds about 720,000 distinct CDR3 sequences, with 8.5% to 9.5% as singletons. This same sample was also taken into another study, of yellow fever vaccine responses in identical twins.

Sequenced material: PBMCs. The receptors were gathered from a woman younger than 35 in good health.

This CDR3 is CASSPQRVRSSYEQYF. The CDR3 DNA is TGTGCCAGCTCACCACAACGCGTCAGGTCCTCCTACGAGCAGTACTTC. V and J are TRBV18 and TRBJ2-7; D is unclear. Looked up from germline, CDR1 is KGHSH and CDR2 is LQKENI. This CDR3 is 16 amino acids long. The ends were cut back, 1 base at V and 0 bases at J, with 13 bases in the middle.

This clonotype was counted ten times or more. The CDR3 nucleotides are TGTGCCAGCAGCTTTTTTAGCGTCTCTAGCACAGATACGCAGTATTTT. Translating gives CASSFFSVSSTDTQYF. The chain employs TRBV5-6 and TRBJ2-3, with D possibly matching TRBD2 (5 bases). Trimming left V 2 bases short and J 0 bases short, with 13 bases between. CDR1 is SGHDT, CDR2 YYEEEE, per germline. This CDR3 region has 16 residues.

The V call is TRBV27, the J call TRBJ2-5; 10 bases align to TRBD2. This CDR3 has 15 residues. In germline, CDR1 is MNHEY, CDR2 SMNVEV (reference sequence). The V segment lost 5 bases and the J segment 1 base; nucleotides outside the gene matches: 4. DNA for the CDR3: TGTGCCAGCAGTGACAGGACTAGCGGCCAAGAGACCCAGTACTTC. As protein: CASSDRTSGQETQYF.

The sample holds a few counts of this clonotype. V is TRBV30 and J is TRBJ2-1; TRBD2 agrees at 9 bases. Germline V gene data show CDR1 as GTSNPN and CDR2 as SVGIG (reference sequence). V trimming: 0 bases; J trimming: 9 bases; junction bases outside the gene matches: 9. The CDR3 runs to 15 residues. The CDR3 nucleotides read TGTGCCTGGAGTGTACCTAGCGGGGCTAGGGGTGAGCAGTTCTTC. Protein: CAWSVPSGARGEQFF.

This clonotype was detected a few times. The genes are TRBV6-1 and TRBJ1-1, with 9 bases aligning to TRBD1. Germline CDR1 is MNHNS and CDR2 is SASEGT. There are 17 residues in the CDR3. Trimming at V came to 6 bases and at J to 5 bases, leaving 16 bases not matched to a gene. CDR3: CASRTGQGGAIETEAFF. CDR3 coding DNA: TGTGCCAGCAGAACGGGACAGGGTGGGGCCATCGAGACTGAAGCTTTCTTT.

V gene TRBV19 combines with J gene TRBJ2-2; tentatively, D is TRBD1 (6 bases). The V gene's germline CDR1 is LNHDA and CDR2 SQIVND (reference sequence). Trimming removed 4 bases at V and 7 bases at J, with 13 bases between. There are 14 residues in the CDR3. CDR3 sequence: CASSTGQLDGELFF. The CDR3 bases are TGTGCCAGTAGTACAGGACAGCTGGACGGGGAGCTGTTTTTT.

This clonotype was counted ten times or more. V is TRBV28 and J is TRBJ2-7; TRBD1 matches at 7 bases. The V gene end was trimmed by 3 bases and the J gene end by 0 bases; junction bases not matched to a gene: 5. The CDR3 spans 15 residues. In germline, CDR1 is MDHEN, CDR2 SYDVKM. The CDR3 DNA follows: TGTGCCAGCAGTTTCAGGGGGATGTCCTCCTACGAGCAGTACTTC. It specifies CASSFRGMSSYEQYF.

This clonotype was recorded at least ten times. This chain connects TRBV7-2 to TRBJ2-7; 8 bases align to TRBD2. V lost 3 bases and J lost 4; bases outside the gene matches: 5. This CDR3 contains 14 residues. Germline-derived CDR1 and CDR2 are SGHTA and FQGNSA. The CDR3: CASSLTSAQYEQYF. DNA of the CDR3: TGTGCCAGCAGCTTGACTAGCGCTCAATACGAGCAGTACTTC.

In this sample, this clonotype turned up a few times. The chain couples TRBV11-2 to TRBJ2-3, with 8 bases matching TRBD2. The CDR3 loop spans 14 amino acids. V dropped 0 bases and J dropped 14; count of bases not matched to a gene: 10. The germline CDR1 and CDR2 sequences are SGHAT and FQNNGV. As DNA, the CDR3 is TGTGCCAGCAGCTTAGATCCCCTGGCGGGAGGATGGTATTTT. Translating it yields CASSLDPLAGGWYF.

This clonotype has just a few counts. V usage is TRBV7-2 and J usage is TRBJ2-7; unclear D gene. V shed 1 base and J shed 5 bases, with 6 bases lying between them. Germline V gives CDR1 SGHTA, CDR2 FQGNSA. The CDR3 runs to 12 residues. CDR3 DNA sequence: TGTGCCAGCAGCTTAGTCGCCCACGAGCAGTACTTC. Its translation is CASSLVAHEQYF. The complete variable domain, with remaining parts taken from reference TRBV7-2 and TRBJ2-7, reads GAGVSQSPSNKVTEKGKDVELRCDPISGHTALYWYRQSLGQGLEFLIYFQGNSAPDKSGLPSDRFSAERTGGSVSTLTIQRTQQEDSAVYLCASSLVAHEQYFGPGTRLTVT.

This clonotype has a handful of counts. The chain carries TRBV4-1 and TRBJ2-5; weak D call: TRBD2 (6 bases). This CDR3 has 16 amino acids. CDR1 is MGHRA and CDR2 is YSYEKL in the germline V gene. Trimming cost V 1 base and J 9 bases, with 21 bases left between them. CDR3 in DNA: TGCGCCAGCAGCCAAGCGCCGGGACTGCCTTATGGGGCCCAGTACTTC. Translating gives CASSQAPGLPYGAQYF.

The genes are TRBV10-3 and TRBJ1-5; TRBD1 matches at 7 bases. V lost 2 bases and J lost 3; bases outside the gene matches: 4. This CDR3 spans 15 amino acids. CDR1 ENHRY and CDR2 SYGVKD come from the germline V gene. The CDR3 DNA follows: TGTGCCATCAGTGAGGGGACAGTTCTCAATCAGCCCCAGCATTTT. This gives the protein CAISEGTVLNQPQHF.

This clonotype was counted many times. The gene calls are TRBV29-1 and TRBJ2-7; unclear D gene. V lost 7 bases and J lost 2, with 12 bases in between. The CDR3 is made up of 12 amino acids. Germline loops: CDR1 SQVTM, CDR2 ANQGSEA. CDR3 sequence reads: CSAAGPTYEQYF. The DNA for the CDR3 is TGCAGCGCAGCCGGGCCGACCTACGAGCAGTACTTC.

This clonotype was counted at least ten times. The chain has TRBV12-3 or TRBV12-4 and TRBJ2-1; TRBD1 matches 9 bases. With 2 bases clipped from V and 7 bases from J, the junction kept 6 bases outside the gene matches. The CDR3 sequence is 15 residues long. The CDR3 DNA follows: TGTGCCAGCAGTTTACTGGACAGGGGCGGTAATGAGCAGTTCTTC. Protein product: CASSLLDRGGNEQFF.

The rearrangement uses TRBV5-8 and TRBJ2-1; D gene unclear. Germline V gene data show CDR1 as SGHTS and CDR2 as YDEGEE. CDR3 length equals 12 residues. The V gene lost 0 bases and the J gene lost 9 bases, with 7 bases spanning the gap. Here the CDR3 DNA reads TGTGCCAGCAGCTTGGCGAGTGTTGAGCAGTTCTTC. This gives the protein CASSLASVEQFF.

This chain connects TRBV10-3 to TRBJ1-2; D uncertain. This CDR3 contains 13 residues. The V and J ends lost 6 bases and 1 base respectively, with 9 bases between them. The germline CDR1 and CDR2 sequences are ENHRY and SYGVKD. CDR3 nucleotide sequence: TGTGCCATCAGCGACGACGATAACTATGGCTACACCTTC. It is translated as CAISDDDNYGYTF.